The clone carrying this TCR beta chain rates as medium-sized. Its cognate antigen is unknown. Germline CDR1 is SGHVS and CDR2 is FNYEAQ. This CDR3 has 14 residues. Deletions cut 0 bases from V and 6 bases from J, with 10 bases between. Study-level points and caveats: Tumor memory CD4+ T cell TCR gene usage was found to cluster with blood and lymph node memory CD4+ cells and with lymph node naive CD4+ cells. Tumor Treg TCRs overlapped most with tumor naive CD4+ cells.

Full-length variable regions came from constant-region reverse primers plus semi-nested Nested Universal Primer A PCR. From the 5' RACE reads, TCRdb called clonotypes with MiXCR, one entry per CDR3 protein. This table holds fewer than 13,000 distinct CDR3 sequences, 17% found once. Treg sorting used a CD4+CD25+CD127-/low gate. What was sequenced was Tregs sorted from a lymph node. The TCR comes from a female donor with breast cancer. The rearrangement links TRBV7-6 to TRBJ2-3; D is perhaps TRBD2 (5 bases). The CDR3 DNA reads TGTGCCAGCAGCTTAGCCGGAGTAGCGGATACGCAGTATTTT. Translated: CASSLAGVADTQYF.